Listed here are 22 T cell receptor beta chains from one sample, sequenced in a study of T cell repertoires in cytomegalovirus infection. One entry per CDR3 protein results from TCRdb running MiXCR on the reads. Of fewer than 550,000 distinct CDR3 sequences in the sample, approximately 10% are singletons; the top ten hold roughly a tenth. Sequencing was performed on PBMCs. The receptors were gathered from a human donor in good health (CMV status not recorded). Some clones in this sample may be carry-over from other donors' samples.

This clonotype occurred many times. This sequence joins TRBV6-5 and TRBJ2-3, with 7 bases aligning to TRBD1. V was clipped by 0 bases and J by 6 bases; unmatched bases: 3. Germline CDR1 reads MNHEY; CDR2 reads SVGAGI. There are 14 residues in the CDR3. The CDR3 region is CASSYSGQSDTQYF. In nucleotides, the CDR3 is TGTGCCAGCAGTTACTCGGGACAGAGCGATACGCAGTATTTT.

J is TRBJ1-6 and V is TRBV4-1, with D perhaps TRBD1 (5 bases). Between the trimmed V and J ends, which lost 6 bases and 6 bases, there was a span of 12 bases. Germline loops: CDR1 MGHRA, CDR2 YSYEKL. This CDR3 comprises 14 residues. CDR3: CASSRTWLNSPLHF. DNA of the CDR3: TGCGCCAGCAGTCGGACATGGCTTAATTCACCCCTCCACTTT.

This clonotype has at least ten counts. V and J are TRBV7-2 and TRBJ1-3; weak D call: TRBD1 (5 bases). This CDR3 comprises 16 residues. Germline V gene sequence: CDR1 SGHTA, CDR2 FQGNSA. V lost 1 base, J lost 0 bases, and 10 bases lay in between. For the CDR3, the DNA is TGTGCCAGCAGCTTAGTGGGGCAGAACTCTGGAAACACCATATATTTT. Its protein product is CASSLVGQNSGNTIYF.

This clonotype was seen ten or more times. The DNA for the CDR3 is TGTGCCATCAGTGAAGTGACCTTGAACACTGAAGCTTTCTTT. This gives the protein CAISEVTLNTEAFF. The rearrangement joins TRBV10-3 to TRBJ1-1, with D unresolved. CDR1 and CDR2 (germline): ENHRY, SYGVKD. Trimming removed 3 bases at V and 0 bases at J, with 8 bases between. This CDR3 region has 14 residues.

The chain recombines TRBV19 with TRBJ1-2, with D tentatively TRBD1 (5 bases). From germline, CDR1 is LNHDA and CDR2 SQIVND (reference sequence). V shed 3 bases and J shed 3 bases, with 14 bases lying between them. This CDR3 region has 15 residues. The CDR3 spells CASSMAGGVDYGYTF. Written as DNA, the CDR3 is TGTGCCAGTAGTATGGCAGGAGGGGTTGACTATGGCTACACCTTC.

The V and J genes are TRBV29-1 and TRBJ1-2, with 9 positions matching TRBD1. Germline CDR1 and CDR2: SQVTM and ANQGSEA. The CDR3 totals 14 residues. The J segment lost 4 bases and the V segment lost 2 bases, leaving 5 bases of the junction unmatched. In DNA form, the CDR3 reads TGCAGCGTTGAACCGGGACAGGGAACCTATGGCTACACCTTC. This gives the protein CSVEPGQGTYGYTF.

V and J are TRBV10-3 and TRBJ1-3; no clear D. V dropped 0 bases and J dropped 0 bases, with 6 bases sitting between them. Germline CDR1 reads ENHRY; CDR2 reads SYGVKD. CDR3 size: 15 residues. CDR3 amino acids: CAISESGLSGNTIYF. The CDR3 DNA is TGTGCCATCAGTGAGTCGGGCCTCTCTGGAAACACCATATATTTT.

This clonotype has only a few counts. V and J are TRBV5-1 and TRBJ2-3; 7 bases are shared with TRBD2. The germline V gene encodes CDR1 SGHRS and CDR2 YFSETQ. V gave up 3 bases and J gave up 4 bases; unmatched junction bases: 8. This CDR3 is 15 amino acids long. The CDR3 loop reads CASSSPGLLADTQYF. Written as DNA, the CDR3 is TGCGCCAGCAGCTCACCGGGACTATTAGCAGATACGCAGTATTTT.

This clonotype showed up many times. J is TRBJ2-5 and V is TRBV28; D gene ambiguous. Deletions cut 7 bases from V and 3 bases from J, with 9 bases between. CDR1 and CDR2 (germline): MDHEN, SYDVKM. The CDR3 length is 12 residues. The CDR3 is CASTGPEETQYF. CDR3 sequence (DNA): TGTGCCAGCACTGGGCCGGAAGAGACCCAGTACTTC.

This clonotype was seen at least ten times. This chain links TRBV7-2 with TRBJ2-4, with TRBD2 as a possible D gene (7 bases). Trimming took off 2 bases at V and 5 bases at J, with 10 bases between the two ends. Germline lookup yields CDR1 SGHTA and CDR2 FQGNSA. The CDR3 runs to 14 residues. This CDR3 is CASSLWGGENIQYF. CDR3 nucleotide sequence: TGTGCCAGCAGCTTATGGGGGGGCGAAAACATTCAGTACTTC.

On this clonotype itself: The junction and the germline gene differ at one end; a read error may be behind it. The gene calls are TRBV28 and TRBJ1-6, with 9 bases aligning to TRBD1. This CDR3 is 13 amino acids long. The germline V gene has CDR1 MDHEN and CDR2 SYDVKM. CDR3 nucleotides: TGTGCCCGCAGACGGACAGGGGACTCACCCCTCCACTTT. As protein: CARRRTGDSPLHF.

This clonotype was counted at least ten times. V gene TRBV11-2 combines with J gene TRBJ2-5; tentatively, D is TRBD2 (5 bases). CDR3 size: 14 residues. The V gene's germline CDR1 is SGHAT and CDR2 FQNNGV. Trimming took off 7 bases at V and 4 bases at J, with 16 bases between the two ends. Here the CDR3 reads CASTKTGYRETQYF. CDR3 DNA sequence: TGTGCCAGCACCAAAACGGGGTACCGAGAGACCCAGTACTTC.

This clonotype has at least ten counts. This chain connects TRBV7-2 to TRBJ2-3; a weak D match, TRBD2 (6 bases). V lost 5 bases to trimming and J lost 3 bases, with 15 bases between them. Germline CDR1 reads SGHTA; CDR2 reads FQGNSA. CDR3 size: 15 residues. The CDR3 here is CASSTASVRTDTQYF. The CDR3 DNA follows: TGTGCCAGCAGCACAGCTAGCGTCCGGACAGATACGCAGTATTTT.

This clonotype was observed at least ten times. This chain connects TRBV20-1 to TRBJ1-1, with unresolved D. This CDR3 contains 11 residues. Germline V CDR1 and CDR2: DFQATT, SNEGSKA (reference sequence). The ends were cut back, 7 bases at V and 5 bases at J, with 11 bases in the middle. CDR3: CSGPQGTEAFF. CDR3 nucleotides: TGCAGTGGACCCCAAGGGACTGAAGCTTTCTTT.

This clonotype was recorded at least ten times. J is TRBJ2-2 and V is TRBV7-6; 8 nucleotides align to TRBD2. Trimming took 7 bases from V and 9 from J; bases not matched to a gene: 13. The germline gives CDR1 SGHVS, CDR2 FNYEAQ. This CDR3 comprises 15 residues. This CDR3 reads CASTYGGGTERELFF. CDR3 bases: TGTGCCAGCACCTACGGGGGGGGGACGGAGAGGGAGCTGTTTTTT.

CDR3 sequence (DNA): TGCAGTGCTCCGACTGGTTACAATGAGCAGTTCTTC. Its protein is CSAPTGYNEQFF. The chain couples TRBV20-1 to TRBJ2-1; D is undetermined. The CDR3 is made up of 12 amino acids. Trimming pared 5 bases from V and 4 bases from J, leaving 9 bases between. From germline, CDR1 is DFQATT and CDR2 SNEGSKA (reference sequence).

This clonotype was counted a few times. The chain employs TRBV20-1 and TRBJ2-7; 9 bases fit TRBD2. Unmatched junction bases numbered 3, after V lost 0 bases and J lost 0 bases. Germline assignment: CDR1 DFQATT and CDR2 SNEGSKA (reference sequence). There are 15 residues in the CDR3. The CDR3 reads CSARDLAGSSYEQYF. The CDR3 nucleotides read TGCAGTGCTAGAGATCTAGCGGGGAGCTCCTACGAGCAGTACTTC.

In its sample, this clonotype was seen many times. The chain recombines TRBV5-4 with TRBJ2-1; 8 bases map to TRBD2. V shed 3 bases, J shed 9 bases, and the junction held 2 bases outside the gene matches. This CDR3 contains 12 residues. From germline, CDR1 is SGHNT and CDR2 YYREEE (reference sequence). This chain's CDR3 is CASSWTSSEQFF. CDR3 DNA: TGTGCCAGCAGCTGGACTAGCAGTGAGCAGTTCTTC.

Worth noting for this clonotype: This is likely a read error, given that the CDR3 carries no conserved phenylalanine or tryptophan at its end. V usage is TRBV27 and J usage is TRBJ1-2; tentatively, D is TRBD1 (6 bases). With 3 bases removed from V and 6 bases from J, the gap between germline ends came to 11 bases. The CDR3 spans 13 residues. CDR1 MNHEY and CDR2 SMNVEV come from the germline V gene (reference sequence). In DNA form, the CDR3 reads TGTGCCAGCAGTTTTGGCAGGGGTGATGGCTACACCCTC. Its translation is CASSFGRGDGYTL.

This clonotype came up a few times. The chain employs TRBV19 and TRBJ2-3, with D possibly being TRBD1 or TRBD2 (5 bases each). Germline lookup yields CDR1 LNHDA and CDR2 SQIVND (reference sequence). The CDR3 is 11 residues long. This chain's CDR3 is CATRGLDTQYF. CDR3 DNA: TGTGCGACCCGGGGCTTGGATACGCAGTATTTT.

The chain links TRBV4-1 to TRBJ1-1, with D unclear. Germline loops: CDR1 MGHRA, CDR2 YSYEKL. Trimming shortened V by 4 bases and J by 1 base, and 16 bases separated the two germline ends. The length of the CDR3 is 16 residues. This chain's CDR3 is CASSRQDRTRNTEAFF. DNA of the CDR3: TGCGCCAGCAGCCGACAAGACCGGACCCGGAACACTGAAGCTTTCTTT.

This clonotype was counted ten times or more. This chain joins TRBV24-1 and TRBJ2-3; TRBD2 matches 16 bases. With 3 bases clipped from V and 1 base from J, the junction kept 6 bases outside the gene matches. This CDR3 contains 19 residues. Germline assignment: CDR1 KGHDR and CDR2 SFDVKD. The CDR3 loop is CATSDAGLAGGPGTDTQYF. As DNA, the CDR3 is TGTGCCACCAGTGATGCGGGACTAGCGGGAGGGCCCGGCACAGATACGCAGTATTTT.